The text below deals with one T cell receptor beta chain. 60 Vbeta and 13 Jbeta primers were used in PCR. TCRdb keeps only in-frame clones here, not all; method: immunoSEQ multiplex PCR. The top ten clones hold around 4.5% of a sample with about 160,000 clones, about 80% of them seen once. V was pared by 4 bases and J by 1 base, with 5 bases between. The CDR3 is 12 amino acids. Looked up from germline, CDR1 is MNHEY and CDR2 is SVGAGI. The sample belongs to a study of cytomegalovirus exposure and HLA in healthy donors. J is TRBJ2-7 and V is TRBV6-5; TRBD2 might be the D (5 bases). This TCR derives from a man aged 25-40 years in good health and CMV-seronegative. The specimen was PBMCs. The CDR3 DNA is TGTGCCAGCAGTTCGGGGTCCTACGAGCAGTACTTC. Translated: CASSSGSYEQYF.